These 23 T cell receptor beta chains were sequenced from one sample in a study of T cells in localized non-small cell lung cancer. TCRdb's table, derived via immunoSEQ multiplex PCR, lists solely in-frame clones and lacks some. The sample has tens of thousands of clones; roughly nine tenths are singletons. The sequencing used peripheral blood, collected before any cancer treatment. Receptors originate from a female donor of 60 years or more with stage I lung adenocarcinoma.

This clone came up a few times. The J gene is TRBJ1-3, the V gene TRBV6-5, with D tentatively TRBD1 (6 bases). The CDR3 is 14 amino acids. Per germline, CDR1 MNHEY and CDR2 SVGAGI. Trimming stripped 6 bases from V and 7 bases from J, with 16 bases between. CDR3 loop: CASSLIPGANTIYF. The DNA for the CDR3 is TGTGCCAGCAGCCTCATCCCGGGGGCGAACACCATATATTTT.

This rearrangement joins TRBV7-9 to TRBJ1-1; D is perhaps TRBD1 (6 bases). CDR1 is SEHNR, CDR2 FQNEAQ, per germline (reference sequence). The CDR3 is 13 amino acids. V was pared by 5 bases and J by 1 base, with 8 bases between. This chain's CDR3 is CASSQDRNTEAFF. The CDR3 DNA follows: TGTGCCAGCAGCCAGGACAGGAACACTGAAGCTTTCTTT.

This chain links TRBV5-4 with TRBJ1-3; D is uncertain. With 4 bases removed from V and 4 bases from J, the gap between germline ends came to 21 bases. The CDR3 loop spans 17 amino acids. Germline lookup yields CDR1 SGHNT and CDR2 YYREEE (reference sequence). In DNA, the CDR3 is TGTGCCAGCAGCCCTGGGAGTGGGAGCGCGGGCGGAAACACCATATATTTT. Translating it yields CASSPGSGSAGGNTIYF.

The chain recombines TRBV7-9 with TRBJ2-7, with a tentative D call TRBD1 (5 bases). From germline, CDR1 is SEHNR and CDR2 FQNEAQ (reference sequence). The V end lost 3 bases, the J end lost 3 bases, and 12 bases lay between the germline ends. CDR3 size: 14 residues. The DNA of the CDR3 is TGTGCCAGCAGCTTGCAGGGCGAAGACTACGAGCAGTACTTC. This gives the protein CASSLQGEDYEQYF.

This chain joins TRBV7-2 and TRBJ2-5; possible D gene TRBD2, 6 bases. Germline CDR1 is SGHTA and CDR2 is FQGNSA. The CDR3 runs 17 residues. V was shortened by 5 bases and J by 1 base, with 20 bases between the two germline ends. The CDR3 protein is CASSPGLAHPPQETQYF. The CDR3 coding sequence is TGTGCCAGCAGCCCCGGGCTAGCGCACCCACCCCAAGAGACCCAGTACTTC. Full variable domain (rest looked up from reference TRBV7-2 and TRBJ2-5): GAGVSQSPSNKVTEKGKDVELRCDPISGHTALYWYRQSLGQGLEFLIYFQGNSAPDKSGLPSDRFSAERTGGSVSTLTIQRTQQEDSAVYLCASSPGLAHPPQETQYFGPGTRLLVL.

V is TRBV5-4 and J is TRBJ1-1; D gene ambiguous. Germline V lookup: CDR1 SGHNT, CDR2 YYREEE (reference sequence). The CDR3 length is 15 residues. V was pared by 0 bases and J by 2 bases, with 11 bases between. CDR3 sequence reads: CASSLERDFNTEAFF. CDR3 in DNA: TGTGCCAGCAGCTTGGAGAGGGATTTTAACACTGAAGCTTTCTTT. The full variable domain, rest sourced from reference TRBV5-4 and TRBJ1-1, is ETGVTQSPTHLIKTRGQQVTLRCSSQSGHNTVSWYQQALGQGPQFIFQYYREEENGRGNFPPRFSGLQFPNYSSELNVNALELDDSALYLCASSLERDFNTEAFFGQGTRLTVV.

The chain couples TRBV7-6 to TRBJ1-6; D is unresolved. This CDR3 has 15 amino acids. Trimming took 1 base from V and 8 from J, leaving 12 bases between them. Germline loops: CDR1 SGHVS, CDR2 FNYEAQ. The DNA of the CDR3 is TGTGCCAGCAGCTTAGGCCTGACGCTCTATTCACCCCTCCACTTT. This translates into CASSLGLTLYSPLHF.

The V gene is TRBV5-1, the J gene TRBJ1-1; D not certain. The V gene's germline CDR1 is SGHRS and CDR2 YFSETQ. V was cut by 0 bases and J by 11 bases, with 14 bases left in between. This CDR3 has 13 residues. CDR3 nucleotides: TGCGCCAGCAGCTTGGCGGGAGGGCGGAGGGCTTTCTTT. Translated: CASSLAGGRRAFF.

In this sample, this clone turned up once. The chain combines TRBV19 with TRBJ2-5, with TRBD1 matching over 10 bases. CDR1 and CDR2 from the germline V gene are LNHDA and SQIVND (reference sequence). The CDR3 contains 14 residues. Unmatched junction bases numbered 5, after V lost 5 bases and J lost 5 bases. CDR3 sequence: CASSPRQGAETQYF. CDR3 nucleotides: TGTGCCAGTAGTCCTCGACAGGGGGCGGAGACCCAGTACTTC.

In its sample, this clone was seen a few times. The chain uses TRBV7-8 and TRBJ1-4; D is unclear. Per germline, CDR1 SGHVS and CDR2 FQNEAQ. The CDR3 spans 13 residues. The V end was cut by 5 bases, the J end by 11 bases, with 15 bases between. The DNA for the CDR3 is TGTGCCAGCAGCCCGGACCTCACCATGAAACTGTTTTTT. This sequence encodes CASSPDLTMKLFF.

This clone is a singleton in its sample. The chain joins TRBV6-1 to TRBJ1-2; the match to TRBD1 covers 10 bases. V was pared by 6 bases and J by 4 bases, with 5 bases of the junction left unmatched. The length of the CDR3 is 14 residues. Per germline, CDR1 MNHNS and CDR2 SASEGT. The DNA for the CDR3 is TGTGCCAGCAGCCCGGGACAGGGGACCTATGGCTACACCTTC. Translating it yields CASSPGQGTYGYTF.

The chain uses TRBV11-3 and TRBJ2-7; 7 bases agree with TRBD1. Germline CDR1 SGHNT, CDR2 YENEEA. V trimming: 4 bases; J trimming: 7 bases; junction bases outside the gene matches: 10. The CDR3 totals 14 residues. The chain's CDR3 is CASSSGQAQGEQYF. DNA for the CDR3: TGTGCCAGCAGCTCTGGACAGGCCCAAGGGGAGCAGTACTTC.

The gene calls are TRBV5-4 and TRBJ2-2; D possibly corresponds to TRBD2 (5 bases). This CDR3 contains 14 residues. Deletions cut 1 base from V and 5 bases from J, with 9 bases between. In germline, CDR1 is SGHNT, CDR2 YYREEE (reference sequence). The CDR3 DNA follows: TGTGCCAGCAGCTTGCAGCTAGCTACCGGGGAGCTGTTTTTT. Protein product: CASSLQLATGELFF.

J is TRBJ2-3 and V is TRBV6-1, with a tentative D call TRBD2 (5 bases). The V gene lost 7 bases and the J gene lost 3 bases, with 11 bases spanning the gap. CDR3 length: 13 residues. Germline assignment: CDR1 MNHNS and CDR2 SASEGT. As DNA, the CDR3 is TGTGCCAGCAAAGTCCCGGGGACAGATACGCAGTATTTT. Residues: CASKVPGTDTQYF.

The V and J genes are TRBV25-1 and TRBJ1-5, with D tentatively TRBD1 (5 bases). CDR1 and CDR2 (germline): MGHDK, SYGVNS. CDR3 length: 16 residues. V lost 4 bases and J lost 2, with 15 bases in between. CDR3 amino acids: CASSGPEGAGNQPQHF. The CDR3 DNA reads as TGTGCCAGCAGTGGCCCTGAAGGGGCTGGCAATCAGCCCCAGCATTTT.

J is TRBJ1-1 and V is TRBV19, with TRBD1 as a possible D gene (5 bases). The CDR3 is 13 residues long. CDR1 is LNHDA, CDR2 SQIVND, per germline (reference sequence). The V end lost 5 bases, the J end lost 5 bases, and 12 bases lay between the germline ends. Written as DNA, the CDR3 is TGTGCCAGTAGTCCCAGGGTGAGGACTGAAGCTTTCTTT. Encoded protein: CASSPRVRTEAFF.

This sequence joins TRBV11-2 and TRBJ2-7; D possibly uses TRBD1 or TRBD2 (5 bases each). Germline loops: CDR1 SGHAT, CDR2 FQNNGV. This CDR3 has 12 amino acids. The V end was cut by 5 bases, the J end by 3 bases, with 8 bases between. The CDR3 nucleotides read TGTGCCAGCAGCGGGGCGGGCTACGAGCAGTACTTC. Translation gives CASSGAGYEQYF.

Worth noting for this clone: This CDR3 is also generated by other DNA sequences in the sample. The chain uses TRBV10-3 and TRBJ1-3; the D gene is possibly TRBD1 (6 bases). Trimming removed 0 bases at V and 0 bases at J, with 9 bases between. The CDR3 has 16 residues. CDR1 is ENHRY and CDR2 is SYGVKD in the germline V gene. In DNA form, the CDR3 reads TGTGCCATCAGTGAGTCTACAGGGAGCTCTGGAAACACCATATATTTT. Translated, it gives CAISESTGSSGNTIYF.

The rearrangement uses TRBV6-4 and TRBJ1-5, with a weak D call TRBD1 (6 bases). Germline V gene sequence: CDR1 MRHNA, CDR2 SNTAGT. V lost 0 bases to trimming and J lost 6 bases, with 12 bases between them. CDR3 length: 15 amino acids. CDR3 nucleotide sequence: TGTGCCAGCAGTGACTCGGGGGGGCAAGGTCAGCCCCAGCATTTT. It codes for CASSDSGGQGQPQHF.

The chain recombines TRBV7-2 with TRBJ1-5; no reliable D call. Germline-derived CDR1 and CDR2 are SGHTA and FQGNSA. CDR3 length: 15 amino acids. V lost 4 bases and J lost 5, with 15 bases in between. CDR3 DNA sequence: TGTGCCAGCAGCTCCGACGACTGGACGGATCAGCCCCAGCATTTT. It translates to CASSSDDWTDQPQHF.

V is TRBV7-9 and J is TRBJ2-7, with D unclear. The germline V gene has CDR1 SEHNR and CDR2 FQNEAQ (reference sequence). V was cut by 1 base and J by 2 bases, with 3 bases left in between. This CDR3 is built from 12 residues. Here the CDR3 DNA reads TGTGCCAGCAGCTTAGTGACCTACGAGCAGTACGTC. It is translated as CASSLVTYEQYV.

The gene calls are TRBV5-6 and TRBJ2-2; D perhaps matches TRBD1 (5 bases). Trimming took 6 bases from V and 0 from J, leaving 12 bases between them. The CDR3 is 15 amino acids. Germline values: CDR1 SGHDT, CDR2 YYEEEE. CDR3 DNA sequence: TGTGCCAGCATAGACAGCCGGGCGAACACCGGGGAGCTGTTTTTT. Encoded protein: CASIDSRANTGELFF. Using reference TRBV5-6 and TRBJ2-2 for the parts outside the CDR3, the full variable domain is DAGVTQSPTHLIKTRGQQVTLRCSPKSGHDTVSWYQQALGQGPQFIFQYYEEEERQRGNFPDRFSGHQFPNYSSELNVNALLLGDSALYLCASIDSRANTGELFFGEGSRLTVL.

This chain links TRBV14 with TRBJ2-7; no firm D call. The germline CDR1 and CDR2 sequences are SGHDN and FVKESK. The V end was cut by 0 bases, the J end by 3 bases, with 9 bases between. The CDR3 is 14 residues long. DNA of the CDR3: TGTGCCAGCAGCCAAGATCGAAGGTTCTACGAGCAGTACTTC. It is translated as CASSQDRRFYEQYF.